Following are 6 T cell receptor beta chains from one sample sequenced in a study of cytomegalovirus exposure and HLA in healthy donors. PCR primers comprised 60 Vbeta and 13 Jbeta primers. Assay used: immunoSEQ multiplex PCR; TCRdb lists only in-frame clones, some missing. This table holds around 140,000 clones, under 75% found once. The source material was PBMCs. The source is a woman in her 40s in good health and CMV-seronegative.

The chain is built from TRBV28 and TRBJ2-2, with 10 bases lining up with TRBD1. The CDR3 runs 14 residues. J gave up 5 bases and V 6 bases, and 3 bases lay outside the gene matches. Germline loops: CDR1 MDHEN, CDR2 SYDVKM. The CDR3: CASSGTGETGELFF. As DNA, the CDR3 is TGTGCCAGCAGCGGGACAGGGGAAACCGGGGAGCTGTTTTTT.

Note on this clone: One end of the junction does not line up with germline, which may come from a read error. The chain links TRBV7-9 to TRBJ1-2; D is unclear. Germline V gene data show CDR1 as SEHNR and CDR2 as FQNEAQ (reference sequence). The CDR3 is made up of 13 amino acids. DNA for the CDR3: TGTTCCAGCAGCTTAGCTCAGCAGGCCGCTGCCACCTTC. Its protein is CSSSLAQQAAATF.

The V gene is TRBV6-6, the J gene TRBJ2-2; tentatively, D is TRBD1 (5 bases). CDR3 length: 12 amino acids. CDR1 is MNHNY and CDR2 is SVGAGI in the germline V gene (reference sequence). Trimming took 7 bases from V and 5 from J, leaving 8 bases between them. The CDR3, as DNA: TGTGCCAGCACAGGGCGGACCGGGGAGCTGTTTTTT. Its protein product is CASTGRTGELFF.

The V and J genes are TRBV19 and TRBJ2-5; 9 bases map to TRBD1. From germline, CDR1 is LNHDA and CDR2 SQIVND (reference sequence). This CDR3 has 14 amino acids. With V trimmed by 0 bases and J by 6 bases, 2 bases remained unmatched. CDR3 coding DNA: TGTGCCAGTAGTATAGAACAGGGGGCGAAGACCCAGTACTTC. This sequence encodes CASSIEQGAKTQYF. Filled out from reference TRBV19 and TRBJ2-5, the complete variable domain reads DGGITQSPKYLFRKEGQNVTLSCEQNLNHDAMYWYRQDPGQGLRLIYYSQIVNDFQKGDIAEGYSVSREKKESFPLTVTSAQKNPTAFYLCASSIEQGAKTQYFGPGTRLLVL.

As for this clone: The germline gene is not matched at one end of the junction; a read error may be the cause. This chain uses TRBV28 with TRBJ1-1; D is unclear. The V gene's germline CDR1 is MDHEN and CDR2 SYDVKM. There are 12 residues in the CDR3. The CDR3 spells CASSLFDTEAFF. DNA of the CDR3: TGTGCCAGCAGTTTGTTTGACACCGAAGCTTTCTTT.

The chain uses TRBV27 and TRBJ2-1; 8 bases agree with TRBD1. The V and J ends lost 6 bases and 5 bases, in that order; junction bases with no gene match: 9. This CDR3 has 15 residues. Germline values: CDR1 MNHEY, CDR2 SMNVEV (reference sequence). The CDR3 sequence: CASRMTGDFNNEQFF. In nucleotides, the CDR3 is TGTGCCAGCAGAATGACAGGGGATTTCAACAATGAGCAGTTCTTC.